This TCR beta chain was observed in a study of T cell repertoires in cytomegalovirus infection. This CDR3 spans 11 amino acids. Between the trimmed V and J ends, which lost 3 bases and 6 bases, there was a span of 5 bases. This clonotype turned up a few times. TCRdb passed the reads through MiXCR, listing each CDR3 protein once. The table has fewer than 200,000 distinct CDR3 sequences, about 20% seen once; the top ten hold around 3.1%. The sample taken for sequencing was PBMCs. This clonotype was sampled from a human donor in good health (CMV status not recorded). Some clones in this sample may be carry-over from other donors' samples. This chain links TRBV23-1 with TRBJ1-2, with D possibly matching TRBD1 (5 bases). TRBV23-1 is designated an ORF whose function remains uncertain. The CDR3 sequence is CASSQTDGYTF. The CDR3 DNA follows: TGCGCCAGCAGTCAGACAGATGGCTACACCTTC.